These 6 T cell receptor beta chains originate from one sample sequenced in a study of molecular identifiers for immune sequencing clone quantification. TCRdb re-called the PCR reads with MiXCR, one entry per CDR3 protein. The sample includes some 97,000 distinct CDR3 sequences, 36% seen only once; the top ten take around 4.2%. Sample: naive CD8+ T cells from blood, with Jurkat cell RNA spiked in. As to subset: FACS-sorted CD8+CD4-CCR7+CD45RA+ naive T cells. These receptors came from a human donor in good health. Some libraries in this study had Jurkat cell RNA spiked in.

A word on this clonotype: Here the CDR3 omits its conserved ending phenylalanine or tryptophan, so a read error is the likely source. J is TRBJ1-5 and V is TRBV19; weak D call: TRBD1 (5 bases). Deletions cut 2 bases from V and 4 bases from J, with 12 bases between. This CDR3 is built from 15 residues. Germline lookup yields CDR1 LNHDA and CDR2 SQIVND (reference sequence). CDR3 residues: CASSIRGRINQPQHI. DNA of the CDR3: TGTGCCAGTAGTATAAGGGGACGTATTAATCAGCCCCAGCATATT.

To note about this clonotype: The junction and the germline gene differ at one end; a read error may be behind it. J is TRBJ2-3 and V is TRBV7-3; D gene unclear. The CDR3 runs to 16 residues. CDR1 and CDR2 (germline): SGHTA, FQGTGA. Here the CDR3 DNA reads TGTGCCTGCAGCTTAGATTCTACAACCAGCACAGATACGCAGTATTTT. As protein: CACSLDSTTSTDTQYF.

The V and J genes are TRBV21-1 and TRBJ2-7; the table's D call, TRBD2, was not checked against the DNA. TRBV21-1 is recorded as a pseudogene. The CDR3 consists of 15 residues. CDR3 coding DNA: TGTGCCAGCAGCAAAGGCGGCAGGGGAAGGTACGAGCAGTACTTC. Its translation is CASSKGGRGRYEQYF.

J is TRBJ2-3 and V is TRBV9, with D perhaps matching TRBD2 (5 bases). The CDR3 covers 14 residues. V was shortened by 2 bases and J by 2 bases, with 9 bases between the two germline ends. The germline CDR1 and CDR2 sequences are SGDLS and YYNGEE. In DNA form, the CDR3 reads TGTGCCAGCAGCGTTGGAGCGGACACAGATACGCAGTATTTT. Translating gives CASSVGADTDTQYF.

This clonotype showed up many times. This chain connects TRBV13 to TRBJ2-5; 7 positions agree with TRBD2. CDR3 length: 14 residues. The junction had 3 bases not matched to a gene; V was cut back by 0 bases and J by 5 bases. Germline loops: CDR1 PRHDT, CDR2 FYEKMQ (reference sequence). CDR3 DNA: TGTGCCAGCAGCTTAGGGACTAGCCCGGAGACCCAGTACTTC. Translated: CASSLGTSPETQYF.

Concerning this clonotype: A much larger clonotype is one base distant, so this may be a read error. This chain connects TRBV28 to TRBJ2-3, with D uncertain. The V and J ends lost 10 bases and 5 bases respectively, with 10 bases between them. The CDR3 sequence is 11 residues long. The V gene's germline CDR1 is MDHEN and CDR2 SYDVKM. The CDR3 nucleotides are TGTGCCACCTTTTTTGAAGATACGCAGTATTTT. It encodes CATFFEDTQYF. The variable domain in full, with the rest retrieved from reference TRBV28 and TRBJ2-3, is DVKVTQSSRYLVKRTGEKVFLECVQDMDHENMFWYRQDPGLGLRLIYFSYDVKMKEKGDIPEGYSVSREKKERFSLILESASTNQTSMYLCATFFEDTQYFGPGTRLTVL.